This record looks at one TCR beta chain sequence and its context. Its target is unknown. The data derive from a study of cytomegalovirus exposure and HLA in healthy donors. Turning to the study itself: Of all 400 or so donors who were genotyped, under 90% belonged to the Caucasian-associated ancestry cluster. Whole-study results and caveats: Common viral pathogens seemed to be connected with several of the most significant clusters, according to a later analysis. The study recorded over 150 TCR beta chains that were cytomegalovirus-associated. Reports credit the classifier with highly specific, highly sensitive diagnosis of cytomegalovirus status.

The PCR ran on 60 Vbeta and 13 Jbeta primers. Some clones are missing from TCRdb's copy, which holds only in-frame ones; the method was immunoSEQ multiplex PCR. Its table records around 110,000 clones. The V end was cut by 4 bases, the J end by 4 bases, with 18 bases between. The CDR3 has 16 residues. From germline, CDR1 is SNHLY and CDR2 FYNNEI. What was sequenced was PBMCs. The chain combines TRBV2 with TRBJ2-3; tentative D call: TRBD2 (6 bases). The receptor's source is a man aged 30 to 39 in good health and CMV-seronegative. The CDR3, as DNA: TGTGCCAGCAGTGCCTCTCTCGGGAGTCTGGCAGATACGCAGTATTTT. Protein: CASSASLGSLADTQYF.